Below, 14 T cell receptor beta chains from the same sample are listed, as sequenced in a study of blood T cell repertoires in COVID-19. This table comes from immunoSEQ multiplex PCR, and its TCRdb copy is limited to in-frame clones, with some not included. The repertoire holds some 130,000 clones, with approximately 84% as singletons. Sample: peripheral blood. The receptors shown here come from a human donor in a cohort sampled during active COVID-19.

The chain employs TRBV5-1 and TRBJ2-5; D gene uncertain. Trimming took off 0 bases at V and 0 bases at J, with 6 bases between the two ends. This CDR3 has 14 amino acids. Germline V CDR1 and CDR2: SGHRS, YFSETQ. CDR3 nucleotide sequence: TGCGCCAGCAGCTTGGGTTCGTACCAAGAGACCCAGTACTTC. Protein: CASSLGSYQETQYF.

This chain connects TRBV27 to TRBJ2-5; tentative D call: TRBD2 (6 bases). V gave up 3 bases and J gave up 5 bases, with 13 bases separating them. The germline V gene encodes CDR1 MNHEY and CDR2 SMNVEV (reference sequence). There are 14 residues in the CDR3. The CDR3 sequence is CASSLLRGGETQYF. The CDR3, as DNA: TGTGCCAGCAGTTTGTTGCGGGGTGGGGAGACCCAGTACTTC.

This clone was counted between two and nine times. The CDR3 loop is CASQSGGAYEQYF. The CDR3 DNA reads TGTGCCAGTCAAAGCGGGGGGGCCTACGAGCAGTACTTC. This chain links TRBV6-5 with TRBJ2-7, with TRBD2 matching over 10 bases. Germline V gene sequence: CDR1 MNHEY, CDR2 SVGAGI. The CDR3 runs to 13 residues. Trimming took 9 bases from V and 2 from J; bases not matched to a gene: 4.

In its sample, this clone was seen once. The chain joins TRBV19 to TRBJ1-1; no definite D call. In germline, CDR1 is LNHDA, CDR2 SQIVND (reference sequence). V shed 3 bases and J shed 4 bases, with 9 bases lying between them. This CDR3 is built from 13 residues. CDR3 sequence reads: CASSIMGRTEAFF. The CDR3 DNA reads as TGTGCCAGTAGTATCATGGGCCGCACTGAAGCTTTCTTT.

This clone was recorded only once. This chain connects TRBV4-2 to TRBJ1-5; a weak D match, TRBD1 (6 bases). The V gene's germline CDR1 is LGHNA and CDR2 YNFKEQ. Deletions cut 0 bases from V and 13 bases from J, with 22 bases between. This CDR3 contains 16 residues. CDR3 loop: CASSQDHQGRGSHQHF. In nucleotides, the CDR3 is TGTGCCAGCAGCCAAGATCATCAGGGGAGGGGCTCTCATCAGCATTTT.

As DNA, the CDR3 is TGTGCCAGCAGCGTAGGCGGGGGGGCGGTCGATGAGCAGTTCTTC. This sequence encodes CASSVGGGAVDEQFF. The gene calls are TRBV9 and TRBJ2-1; TRBD2 matches at 9 bases. CDR1 is SGDLS, CDR2 YYNGEE, per germline. This CDR3 has 15 residues. V dropped 0 bases and J dropped 8; count of bases not matched to a gene: 6.

In nucleotides, the CDR3 is TGTGCCAGCAGGACACCGGGACTAGCGGGGATGAGCACAGATACGCAGTATTTT. Translation: CASRTPGLAGMSTDTQYF. V gene TRBV2 combines with J gene TRBJ2-3; 13 bases line up with TRBD2. Germline V gene lookup returns CDR1 SNHLY and CDR2 FYNNEI. This CDR3 region has 18 residues. The ends lost 6 bases at V and 0 bases at J; junction bases unmatched: 9.

The CDR3 region has the DNA TGTGCCAGCAGCTTGGGGTCTGTCGGGTCCTACAATGAGCAGTTCTTC. It yields the protein CASSLGSVGSYNEQFF. The V call is TRBV5-4, the J call TRBJ2-1, with no clear D. Trimming shortened V by 0 bases and J by 1 base, and 11 bases separated the two germline ends. CDR3 size: 16 residues. Germline lookup yields CDR1 SGHNT and CDR2 YYREEE (reference sequence).

Here the CDR3 reads CASSPRGTSGDPWGEQFF. Here the CDR3 DNA reads TGTGCCAGCAGTCCCAGAGGGACTAGCGGGGACCCATGGGGTGAGCAGTTCTTC. The chain carries TRBV6-6 and TRBJ2-1; 13 bases are shared with TRBD2. This CDR3 is 18 amino acids long. Germline trimming cut 5 bases from V and 9 bases from J; bases unmatched to any gene: 16. Germline V gene sequence: CDR1 MNHNY, CDR2 SVGAGI (reference sequence).

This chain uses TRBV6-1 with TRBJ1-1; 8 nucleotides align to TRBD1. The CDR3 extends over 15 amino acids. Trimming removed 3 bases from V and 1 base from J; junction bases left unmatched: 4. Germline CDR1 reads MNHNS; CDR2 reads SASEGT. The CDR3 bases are TGTGCCAGCAGTGAGGCCGGGACAGGGAACACTGAAGCTTTCTTT. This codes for CASSEAGTGNTEAFF.

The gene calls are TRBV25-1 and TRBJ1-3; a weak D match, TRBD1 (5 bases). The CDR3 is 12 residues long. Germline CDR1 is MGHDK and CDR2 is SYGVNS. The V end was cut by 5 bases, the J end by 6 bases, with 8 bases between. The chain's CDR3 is CASSPGANTIYF. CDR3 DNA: TGTGCCAGCAGTCCTGGGGCAAACACCATATATTTT.

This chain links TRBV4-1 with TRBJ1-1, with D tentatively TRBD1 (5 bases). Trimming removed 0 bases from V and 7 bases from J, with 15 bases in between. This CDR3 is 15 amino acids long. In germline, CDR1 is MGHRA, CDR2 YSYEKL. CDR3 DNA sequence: TGCGCCAGCAGCCAAGAAGGGTGGGGCTCCGGTGAAGCTTTCTTT. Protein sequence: CASSQEGWGSGEAFF.

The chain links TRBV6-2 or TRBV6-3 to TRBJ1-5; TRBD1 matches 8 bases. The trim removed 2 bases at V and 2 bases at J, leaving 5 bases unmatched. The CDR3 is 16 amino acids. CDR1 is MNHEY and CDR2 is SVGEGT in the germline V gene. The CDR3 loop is CASSYGTGGGNQPQHF. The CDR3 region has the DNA TGTGCCAGCAGTTACGGAACAGGGGGGGGCAATCAGCCCCAGCATTTT.

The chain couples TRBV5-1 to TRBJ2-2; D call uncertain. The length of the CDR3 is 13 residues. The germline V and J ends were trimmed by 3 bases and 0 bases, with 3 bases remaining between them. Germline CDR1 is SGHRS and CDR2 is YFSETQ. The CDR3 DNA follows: TGCGCCAGCAGCTCAACGAACACCGGGGAGCTGTTTTTT. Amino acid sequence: CASSSTNTGELFF.